These 25 T cell receptor beta chains were sequenced from one sample in a study of blood T cells in healthy people across ages. Through a sample-barcoded 5' primer and a J-beta primer mix, a second PCR was run for about 6 to 11 cycles. From the 5' RACE reads, TCRdb called clonotypes with MiXCR, one entry per CDR3 protein. The repertoire holds about 1.8 million distinct CDR3 sequences, with roughly 49% as singletons. What was sequenced was blood. The receptors here all came from a woman in her forties in good health.

This sequence joins TRBV7-2 and TRBJ2-7, with TRBD1 matching over 10 bases. CDR1 SGHTA and CDR2 FQGNSA come from the germline V gene. The ends lost 4 bases at V and 6 bases at J; junction bases unmatched: 6. The CDR3 extends over 14 amino acids. CDR3 residues: CASSSGQGIGEQYF. The CDR3 nucleotides read TGTGCCAGCAGCTCGGGACAGGGGATAGGCGAGCAGTACTTC. The whole variable domain, filled in from reference TRBV7-2 and TRBJ2-7, reads GAGVSQSPSNKVTEKGKDVELRCDPISGHTALYWYRQSLGQGLEFLIYFQGNSAPDKSGLPSDRFSAERTGGSVSTLTIQRTQQEDSAVYLCASSSGQGIGEQYFGPGTRLTVT.

The chain couples TRBV20-1 to TRBJ1-2; 8 bases align to TRBD1. The CDR3 loop spans 17 amino acids. The V gene's germline CDR1 is DFQATT and CDR2 SNEGSKA (reference sequence). V was clipped by 6 bases and J by 7 bases; unmatched bases: 22. CDR3 residues: CSAEVPDRAFRLGGYTF. DNA of the CDR3: TGCAGTGCAGAAGTCCCGGACAGGGCATTTCGACTGGGTGGCTACACCTTC.

The chain carries TRBV7-2 and TRBJ2-3, with D maybe TRBD1 (5 bases). The V end was cut by 5 bases, the J end by 1 base, with 16 bases between. The CDR3 totals 16 residues. Per germline, CDR1 SGHTA and CDR2 FQGNSA. CDR3 sequence (DNA): TGTGCCAGCAGCACGCGCCCTAGGGGCGGCACAGATACGCAGTATTTT. It is translated as CASSTRPRGGTDTQYF.

The rearrangement links TRBV6-6 to TRBJ2-1; no firm D call. This CDR3 is built from 14 residues. Per germline, CDR1 MNHNY and CDR2 SVGAGI (reference sequence). The V end lost 8 bases, the J end lost 8 bases, and 19 bases lay between the germline ends. CDR3 protein: CASSPTVVSHEQFF. The CDR3 DNA reads TGTGCCAGCTCCCCCACGGTGGTTTCCCATGAGCAGTTCTTC.

This clonotype has just a few counts. The chain recombines TRBV2 with TRBJ2-1; D unresolved. Trimming left V 8 bases short and J 8 bases short, with 10 bases between. Germline lookup yields CDR1 SNHLY and CDR2 FYNNEI. The CDR3 runs 11 residues. This chain's CDR3 is CASRQAHEQFF. CDR3 bases: TGTGCCAGCCGGCAAGCCCATGAGCAGTTCTTC.

The CDR3 nucleotides are TGTGCCAGCAGCCATAGCGGGACCAACTATGGCTACACCTTC. Amino acid sequence: CASSHSGTNYGYTF. This rearrangement joins TRBV7-2 to TRBJ1-2, with TRBD1 as a possible D gene (5 bases). CDR3 length: 14 residues. The germline V gene has CDR1 SGHTA and CDR2 FQGNSA. The V end was cut by 5 bases, the J end by 2 bases, with 12 bases between.

This clonotype occurred many times. This chain joins TRBV29-1 and TRBJ1-2, with D possibly TRBD1 on 6 matching bases. The germline gives CDR1 SQVTM, CDR2 ANQGSEA. The CDR3 runs to 12 residues. V was trimmed by 7 bases and J by 7 bases, leaving 16 bases between them. This CDR3 is CSERGGLSGYTF. The CDR3 nucleotides read TGCAGCGAAAGGGGGGGCCTCTCTGGCTACACCTTC.

The chain combines TRBV5-6 with TRBJ2-1; D is unclear. V shed 1 base and J shed 4 bases, with 15 bases lying between them. Germline lookup yields CDR1 SGHDT and CDR2 YYEEEE. CDR3 size: 16 residues. CDR3 in amino acids: CASSLTTSTPYNEQFF. CDR3 in DNA: TGTGCCAGCAGCTTGACGACCTCCACACCTTACAATGAGCAGTTCTTC.

About this clonotype: A single base separates this from a much larger clone, so it may be a read error. The chain links TRBV20-1 to TRBJ2-5; D may correspond to TRBD1 or TRBD2 (6 bases each). V shed 4 bases and J shed 5 bases, with 17 bases lying between them. CDR3 size: 14 residues. Per the germline V gene, CDR1 is DFQATT and CDR2 is SNEGSKA (reference sequence). The CDR3 DNA follows: TGCAGTGCTAACCCTAGGGGGGCCGGGGAGACCCAGTACTTC. This translates into CSANPRGAGETQYF.

This clonotype came up a few times. This chain joins TRBV27 and TRBJ2-1; possibly TRBD2 for D (7 bases). The CDR3 length is 15 residues. The V and J ends lost 6 bases and 8 bases respectively, with 20 bases between them. Germline CDR1 is MNHEY and CDR2 is SMNVEV (reference sequence). The CDR3 spells CASRLGGGASDEQFF. Written as DNA, the CDR3 is TGTGCCAGCAGATTAGGGGGGGGGGCCTCGGATGAGCAGTTCTTC.

This sequence joins TRBV7-9 and TRBJ2-7; TRBD2 might be the D (5 bases). Germline CDR1 reads SEHNR; CDR2 reads FQNEAQ (reference sequence). V shed 1 base and J shed 10 bases, with 14 bases lying between them. The CDR3 extends over 13 amino acids. The chain's CDR3 is CASSLEVRSGQYF. CDR3 DNA: TGTGCCAGCAGCTTAGAAGTTCGGTCGGGACAGTACTTC.

V and J are TRBV21-1 and TRBJ1-1; the DNA was not used to check the table's D call, TRBD1. TRBV21-1 is given as a pseudogene. This CDR3 contains 14 residues. DNA for the CDR3: TGTGCCAGCAGCAAGGGGACGCCGGGCACTGAAGCTTTCTTT. Translating it yields CASSKGTPGTEAFF.

The rearrangement joins TRBV6-5 to TRBJ2-4; TRBD2 matches 10 bases. The DNA matches TRBJ2-5 better at its end, which makes the J call doubtful. This CDR3 comprises 14 residues. Looked up from germline, CDR1 is MNHEY and CDR2 is SVGAGI. CDR3 residues: CASSSGLAIKTQYF. The CDR3, as DNA: TGTGCCAGCAGTTCGGGACTAGCGATAAAGACCCAGTACTTC.

This clonotype was counted a few times. The chain recombines TRBV10-3 with TRBJ2-5, with D perhaps matching TRBD2 (6 bases). Germline V gene sequence: CDR1 ENHRY, CDR2 SYGVKD. This CDR3 is built from 17 residues. V gave up 2 bases and J gave up 1 base, with 17 bases separating them. The CDR3 loop is CAISETSGRYFQETQYF. The CDR3 DNA reads as TGTGCCATCAGTGAGACCAGCGGGCGATACTTCCAAGAGACCCAGTACTTC.

This clonotype was seen only a few times. The chain recombines TRBV4-2 with TRBJ2-5; TRBD1 might be the D (6 bases). The CDR3 runs to 14 residues. V lost 3 bases to trimming and J lost 5 bases, with 13 bases between them. From germline, CDR1 is LGHNA and CDR2 YNFKEQ. CDR3 DNA: TGTGCCAGCAGCCAGACCAGGGGACCGGAGACCCAGTACTTC. It yields the protein CASSQTRGPETQYF.

This chain uses TRBV5-1 with TRBJ2-3, with 9 bases matching TRBD1. The CDR3 has 15 residues. V was clipped by 2 bases and J by 4 bases; unmatched bases: 5. Germline CDR1 reads SGHRS; CDR2 reads YFSETQ. Here the CDR3 DNA reads TGCGCCAGCAGCTTACAGGGGGCTAATCCAGATACGCAGTATTTT. Amino acids: CASSLQGANPDTQYF. The variable domain in full, completed from reference TRBV5-1 and TRBJ2-3, reads KAGVTQTPRYLIKTRGQQVTLSCSPISGHRSVSWYQQTPGQGLQFLFEYFSETQRNKGNFPGRFSGRQFSNSRSEMNVSTLELGDSALYLCASSLQGANPDTQYFGPGTRLTVL.

The rearrangement joins TRBV3-1 to TRBJ2-3; TRBD1 matches at 8 bases. CDR3 length: 15 residues. CDR1 and CDR2 (germline): LGHDT, YNNKEL (reference sequence). The ends lost 2 bases at V and 10 bases at J; junction bases unmatched: 11. As DNA, the CDR3 is TGTGCCAGCAGCCAACTCAGGGGGCAAAAGGATGCGCAGTATTTT. Protein: CASSQLRGQKDAQYF.

This clonotype was seen more than once but under ten times. The genes are TRBV7-2 and TRBJ1-2; 9 bases fit TRBD1. Looked up from germline, CDR1 is SGHTA and CDR2 is FQGNSA. J was trimmed by 7 bases and V by 5 bases; bases with no gene match: 8. The CDR3 consists of 14 residues. The CDR3 DNA sequence: TGTGCCAGCAGCCCACCTCGACAGGGGGGTGGCTACACCTTC. Encoded protein: CASSPPRQGGGYTF.

The rearrangement uses TRBV29-1 and TRBJ1-1; a possible D gene is TRBD1 (6 bases). V lost 7 bases to trimming and J lost 1 base, with 13 bases between them. The CDR3 consists of 13 residues. Germline values: CDR1 SQVTM, CDR2 ANQGSEA. In DNA form, the CDR3 reads TGCAGCGCAACACAGGGAAAGAACACTGAAGCTTTCTTT. The encoded protein is CSATQGKNTEAFF.

This clonotype was found once. One end of the junction fails to match germline, which may point to a read error. This chain uses TRBV7-7 with TRBJ2-7; D might be TRBD1 (7 bases). The J call may be faulty, since TRBJ2-5 better matches the DNA end. CDR3 size: 16 residues. Germline CDR1 and CDR2: SSHAT and FNYEAQ (reference sequence). The CDR3 coding sequence is TGTGCTAGCAGTAAAAATGGCGGGACAGCCAAAGAGACCCAGTACTTC. It translates to CASSKNGGTAKETQYF.

This clonotype was counted once. This rearrangement joins TRBV4-3 to TRBJ2-2, with TRBD2 as a possible D gene (5 bases). CDR1 LGHNA and CDR2 YSLEER come from the germline V gene. The V and J ends lost 1 base and 7 bases respectively, with 10 bases between them. The CDR3 covers 14 residues. CDR3 bases: TGCGCCAGCAGCCAAGTCGAGGGCGTCGGGGAGCTGTTTTTT. Amino acid sequence: CASSQVEGVGELFF.

The V call is TRBV6-1, the J call TRBJ2-5; D unresolved. The ends were cut back, 3 bases at V and 5 bases at J, with 19 bases in the middle. This CDR3 region has 16 residues. Germline V gene lookup returns CDR1 MNHNS and CDR2 SASEGT. The CDR3 sequence: CASSEMLLPGPETQYF. The CDR3, as DNA: TGTGCCAGCAGTGAGATGTTGCTCCCCGGACCTGAGACCCAGTACTTC.

The chain links TRBV29-1 to TRBJ2-1; D ambiguous. Germline assignment: CDR1 SQVTM and CDR2 ANQGSEA. V was cut by 0 bases and J by 6 bases, with 6 bases left in between. CDR3 size: 12 residues. The CDR3 bases are TGCAGCGTTGAAGAGGACCTCAATGAGCAGTTCTTC. This translates into CSVEEDLNEQFF.

V and J are TRBV6-5 and TRBJ2-4; 8 nucleotides match TRBD1. V shed 9 bases and J 6 bases; nucleotides not matched to a gene: 10. CDR3 length: 14 residues. Germline V gene lookup returns CDR1 MNHEY and CDR2 SVGAGI. CDR3: CASRGGQGANIQYF. For the CDR3, the DNA is TGTGCCAGTAGAGGCGGACAGGGTGCAAACATTCAGTACTTC.

This chain uses TRBV7-2 with TRBJ2-7, with 8 bases that match TRBD1. Germline assignment: CDR1 SGHTA and CDR2 FQGNSA. The junction had 13 bases not matched to a gene; V was cut back by 5 bases and J by 1 base. CDR3 size: 17 residues. CDR3 DNA sequence: TGTGCCAGCAGCCCCGGACAGGGTGACTCCTTTTCCTACGAGCAGTACTTC. Amino acid sequence: CASSPGQGDSFSYEQYF.